These T cell receptor beta chains were read from a single sample in a study of cytomegalovirus exposure and HLA in healthy donors. Profiled with immunoSEQ multiplex PCR; TCRdb holds only in-frame clones, not every one. The data contain some 150,000 clones, around 82% of them singletons. The sample taken for sequencing was PBMCs. These receptors were collected from a man aged 45-65 years in good health and CMV-seronegative. The CDR3 runs from the conserved cysteine through the conserved F or W. Fields, in order: CDR3 protein, CDR3 DNA, V gene, J gene, D gene, clone size. D genes are given only for firm matches. Size values are once, few and many counts, or a class for expanded clones, and some rows have none.

CDR3aa: CASSVGSPRETQYF; CDR3nt: TGTGCCAGCAGCGTCGGCAGCCCGCGGGAGACCCAGTACTTC; v_gene: TRBV9; j_gene: TRBJ2-5; d_gene: .; abundance: few
CDR3aa: CASSEQTGYNEAFF; CDR3nt: TGTGCCAGCAGTGAACAAACAGGGTATAATGAAGCTTTCTTT; v_gene: TRBV6-1; j_gene: TRBJ1-1; d_gene: .; abundance: few
CDR3aa: CASSSRQGSQAFF; CDR3nt: TGTGCCAGCAGCTCTCGACAGGGGAGTCAAGCTTTCTTT; v_gene: TRBV7-3; j_gene: TRBJ1-1; d_gene: TRBD1; abundance: .
CDR3aa: CASSERGMDSPLHF; CDR3nt: TGTGCCAGCAGTGAAAGGGGAATGGATTCACCCCTCCACTTT; v_gene: TRBV2; j_gene: TRBJ1-6; d_gene: .; abundance: few
CDR3aa: CASSPDGYSNQPQHF; CDR3nt: TGCGCCAGCAGCCCTGACGGGTATAGCAATCAGCCCCAGCATTTT; v_gene: TRBV5-1; j_gene: TRBJ1-5; d_gene: .; abundance: .
CDR3aa: CATSRAGYLSNQPQHF; CDR3nt: TGTGCCACCAGCAGGGCGGGGTACCTAAGCAATCAGCCCCAGCATTTT; v_gene: TRBV15; j_gene: TRBJ1-5; d_gene: .; abundance: .
CDR3aa: CSAGGESSYNEQFF; CDR3nt: TGCAGCGCTGGGGGGGAGAGCTCCTACAATGAGCAGTTCTTC; v_gene: TRBV29-1; j_gene: TRBJ2-1; d_gene: TRBD2; abundance: .
CDR3aa: CASSENGVGTQYF; CDR3nt: TGTGCCAGCAGTGAAAATGGAGTGGGTACGCAGTATTTT; v_gene: TRBV6-1; j_gene: TRBJ2-3; d_gene: .; abundance: .
CDR3aa: CASSLTGLAGETQYF; CDR3nt: TGTGCCAGCAGCTTAACGGGACTAGCGGGAGAGACCCAGTACTTC; v_gene: TRBV7-3; j_gene: TRBJ2-5; d_gene: TRBD2; abundance: .
CDR3aa: CASSLGEGAREQYF; CDR3nt: TGCGCCAGCAGCCTGGGTGAGGGGGCGAGAGAGCAGTACTTC; v_gene: TRBV5-1; j_gene: TRBJ2-5; d_gene: TRBD1; abundance: .
CDR3aa: CASSSSAGQETQYF; CDR3nt: TGCGCCAGCAGCTCCTCTGCGGGTCAAGAGACCCAGTACTTC; v_gene: TRBV5-1; j_gene: TRBJ2-5; d_gene: .; abundance: .
CDR3aa: CASSLEGLRNAGDEKLFF; CDR3nt: TGTGCCAGCAGCTTAGAAGGGTTAAGGAACGCAGGGGATGAAAAACTGTTTTTT; v_gene: TRBV7-9; j_gene: TRBJ1-4; d_gene: .; abundance: .
CDR3aa: CASSFAGGSQETQYF; CDR3nt: TGCGCCAGCAGCTTCGCAGGGGGCTCCCAAGAGACCCAGTACTTC; v_gene: TRBV5-1; j_gene: TRBJ2-5; d_gene: TRBD1; abundance: .
CDR3aa: CASGGAGGTDTQYF; CDR3nt: TGTGCCAGCGGTGGAGCGGGGGGTACAGATACGCAGTATTTT; v_gene: TRBV2; j_gene: TRBJ2-3; d_gene: TRBD2; abundance: few
CDR3aa: CASSSSGSTNEQFF; CDR3nt: TGTGCCAGTAGCTCTAGCGGGAGCACCAATGAGCAGTTCTTC; v_gene: TRBV19; j_gene: TRBJ2-1; d_gene: TRBD2; abundance: once
CDR3aa: CASSSRGGQTNEKLFF; CDR3nt: TGTGCCAGCAGCTCGAGAGGGGGCCAAACTAATGAAAAACTGTTTTTT; v_gene: TRBV7-8; j_gene: TRBJ1-4; d_gene: TRBD1; abundance: .
CDR3aa: CASVTRTNEKLFF; CDR3nt: TGTGCCAGCGTGACAAGAACTAATGAAAAACTGTTTTTT; v_gene: TRBV28; j_gene: TRBJ1-4; d_gene: .; abundance: .
CDR3aa: CASPKGGDGELFF; CDR3nt: TGTGCCAGCCCAAAAGGGGGTGACGGGGAGCTGTTTTTT; v_gene: TRBV11-3; j_gene: TRBJ2-2; d_gene: .; abundance: few
CDR3aa: CASSKGLADRTDTQYF; CDR3nt: TGTGCCAGCAGCAAGGGACTAGCGGACCGCACAGATACGCAGTATTTT; v_gene: TRBV7-9; j_gene: TRBJ2-3; d_gene: TRBD2; abundance: .
CDR3aa: CASSLINSMNTEAFF; CDR3nt: TGTGCCAGCAGCTTAATAAACAGCATGAACACTGAAGCTTTCTTT; v_gene: TRBV7-9; j_gene: TRBJ1-1; d_gene: .; abundance: .
CDR3aa: CASSEGTLENSPLHF; CDR3nt: TGTGCCAGCAGTGAAGGGACACTAGAAAATTCACCCCTCCACTTT; v_gene: TRBV25-1; j_gene: TRBJ1-6; d_gene: .; abundance: .
CDR3aa: CASSSILLVSGSYEQYF; CDR3nt: TGTGCCAGCAGTTCCATTCTACTAGTCTCGGGATCCTACGAGCAGTACTTC; v_gene: TRBV27; j_gene: TRBJ2-7; d_gene: .; abundance: .